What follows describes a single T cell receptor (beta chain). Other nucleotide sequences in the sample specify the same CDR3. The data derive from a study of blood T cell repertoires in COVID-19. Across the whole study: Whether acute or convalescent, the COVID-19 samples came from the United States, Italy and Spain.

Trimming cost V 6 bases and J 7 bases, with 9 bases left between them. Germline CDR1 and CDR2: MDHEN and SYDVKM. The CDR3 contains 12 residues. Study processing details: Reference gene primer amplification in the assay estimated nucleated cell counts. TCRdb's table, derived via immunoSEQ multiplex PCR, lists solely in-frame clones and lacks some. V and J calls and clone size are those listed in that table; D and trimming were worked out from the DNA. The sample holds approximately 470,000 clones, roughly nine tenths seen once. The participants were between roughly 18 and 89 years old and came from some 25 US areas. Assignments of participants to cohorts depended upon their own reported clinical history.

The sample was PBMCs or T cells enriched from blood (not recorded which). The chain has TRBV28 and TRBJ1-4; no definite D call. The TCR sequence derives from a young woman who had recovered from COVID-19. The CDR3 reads CASSPPGEKLFF. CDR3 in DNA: TGTGCCAGCAGCCCCCCCGGTGAAAAACTGTTTTTT.